Listed below are T cell receptor beta chains from one sample, sequenced in a study of identical twins. TCRdb re-called the 5' RACE reads through MiXCR, storing one row per CDR3 protein. In the table there are 550,000 to 800,000 distinct CDR3 sequences, 7.1% of which are singletons. The same sample was also used in a study of yellow fever vaccine responses in identical twins.

The sequenced sample consisted of PBMCs. Receptor source: a woman aged 18-35 years in good health. CDR3s include the opening cysteine and the closing phenylalanine or tryptophan. A D gene is named only where the DNA matches it firmly. Only some rows state a clone size, as once, few, many or a class for expanded clones.

abundance: few
j_gene: TRBJ2-7
v_gene: TRBV4-1
d_gene: TRBD2
CDR3nt: TGCGCCAGCAGCCTAAAAGCGGTGGCGGGAGGGCCCTCCTACGAGCAGTACTTC
CDR3aa: CASSLKAVAGGPSYEQYF

abundance: -
j_gene: TRBJ2-2
v_gene: TRBV5-1
d_gene: -
CDR3nt: TGCGCCAGCAGCAAAGGGGACCACACCGGGGAGCTGTTTTTT
CDR3aa: CASSKGDHTGELFF

abundance: many
j_gene: TRBJ2-1
v_gene: TRBV15
d_gene: -
CDR3nt: TGTGCCACCAGCAGAGACGACTCATCCTACAATGAGCAGTTCTTC
CDR3aa: CATSRDDSSYNEQFF

abundance: -
j_gene: TRBJ2-1
v_gene: TRBV27
d_gene: TRBD1
CDR3nt: TGTGCCAGCAGGCGTCCCGGACAGGGAGGCTCCTACAATGAGCAGTTCTTC
CDR3aa: CASRRPGQGGSYNEQFF

abundance: -
j_gene: TRBJ1-5
v_gene: TRBV7-9
d_gene: TRBD1
CDR3nt: TGTGCCAGCAGCAGACAGGGCAATACGCCCCAGCATTTT
CDR3aa: CASSRQGNTPQHF

abundance: -
j_gene: TRBJ1-2
v_gene: TRBV7-8
d_gene: -
CDR3nt: TGTGCCAGCAGCTTAGGAGGCGGCCCTAACTATGGCTACACCTTC
CDR3aa: CASSLGGGPNYGYTF

abundance: few
j_gene: TRBJ2-1
v_gene: TRBV5-1
d_gene: TRBD2
CDR3nt: TGCGCCAGCAGCCTACTAGCGGGAGGGCCGAACAATGAGCAGTTCTTC
CDR3aa: CASSLLAGGPNNEQFF

abundance: -
j_gene: TRBJ2-7
v_gene: TRBV11-2
d_gene: -
CDR3nt: TGTGCCAGCAGCTTAGCGGGGACCCTCGCCTCCTACGAGCAGTACTTC
CDR3aa: CASSLAGTLASYEQYF

abundance: -
j_gene: TRBJ2-2
v_gene: TRBV6-5
d_gene: TRBD1
CDR3nt: TGTGCCAGCAGTTTCGGGACAGTTCCCGCCGGGGAGCTGTTTTTT
CDR3aa: CASSFGTVPAGELFF

abundance: many
j_gene: TRBJ2-1
v_gene: TRBV5-1
d_gene: -
CDR3nt: TGCGCCAGCAGCCTTCTTAGATCTTCCTTGAGCTCCTACAATGAGCAGTTCTTC
CDR3aa: CASSLLRSSLSSYNEQFF

abundance: few
j_gene: TRBJ2-1
v_gene: TRBV7-2
d_gene: TRBD2
CDR3nt: TGTGCCAGCAGCTATAGCGGGAGGGGTGAGCAGTTCTTC
CDR3aa: CASSYSGRGEQFF

abundance: -
j_gene: TRBJ2-5
v_gene: TRBV9
d_gene: -
CDR3nt: TGTGCCAGCAGCCCAAGGACCCCGGCGGGAGAGACCCAGTACTTC
CDR3aa: CASSPRTPAGETQYF

abundance: -
j_gene: TRBJ2-3
v_gene: TRBV6-2/TRBV6-3
d_gene: TRBD2
CDR3nt: TGTGCCAGCAGTTACGGTAGCGGGGGCACAGATACGCAGTATTTT
CDR3aa: CASSYGSGGTDTQYF

abundance: few
j_gene: TRBJ1-5
v_gene: TRBV12-3/TRBV12-4
d_gene: TRBD1
CDR3nt: TGTGCCAGCAGTTCAAGGGACAGATATAGCAATCAGCCCCAGCATTTT
CDR3aa: CASSSRDRYSNQPQHF

abundance: -
j_gene: TRBJ2-2
v_gene: TRBV18
d_gene: -
CDR3nt: TGTGCCAGCTCACCACTTCAGACGGGGGACAGCGGGGAGCTGTTTTTT
CDR3aa: CASSPLQTGDSGELFF

abundance: many
j_gene: TRBJ1-5
v_gene: TRBV4-2
d_gene: -
CDR3nt: TGTGCCAGCAGCCAGGCCCCAGGGAGTATGAGTCAGCCCCAGCATTTT
CDR3aa: CASSQAPGSMSQPQHF

abundance: few
j_gene: TRBJ1-1
v_gene: TRBV3-1
d_gene: -
CDR3nt: TGTGCCAGCAGCCAAGAGGAGGGAGGGACTGAAGCTTTCTTT
CDR3aa: CASSQEEGGTEAFF

abundance: many
j_gene: TRBJ2-7
v_gene: TRBV28
d_gene: TRBD2
CDR3nt: TGTGCCAGCAGTGTTCTCCGGGCTAGCGGGAGTTACGAGCAGTACTTC
CDR3aa: CASSVLRASGSYEQYF

abundance: few
j_gene: TRBJ1-3
v_gene: TRBV6-5
d_gene: -
CDR3nt: TGTGCCAGCAGTTACACGCTAGACACCGGAAACACCATATATTTT
CDR3aa: CASSYTLDTGNTIYF

abundance: many
j_gene: TRBJ2-7
v_gene: TRBV5-6
d_gene: TRBD1
CDR3nt: TGTGCCAGCAGCTTCCAGGGGGCGTACGAGCAGTACTTC
CDR3aa: CASSFQGAYEQYF

abundance: -
j_gene: TRBJ2-5
v_gene: TRBV7-9
d_gene: -
CDR3nt: TGTGCCAGCAGCTTATTGGAGTTCCAGTACTTC
CDR3aa: CASSLLEFQYF

abundance: -
j_gene: TRBJ2-1
v_gene: TRBV15
d_gene: TRBD2
CDR3nt: TGTGCCACTACACCCAGCGGGGGGTCCTACAATGAGCAGTTCTTC
CDR3aa: CATTPSGGSYNEQFF

abundance: few
j_gene: TRBJ2-3
v_gene: TRBV5-1
d_gene: -
CDR3nt: TGCGCCAGCACGTTCGCCACGGGAGTGATCACAGATACGCAGTATTTT
CDR3aa: CASTFATGVITDTQYF

abundance: -
j_gene: TRBJ2-1
v_gene: TRBV4-1
d_gene: -
CDR3nt: TGCGCCAGCAGCCACGGGGTCTCCAATGAGCAGTTCTTC
CDR3aa: CASSHGVSNEQFF

abundance: -
j_gene: TRBJ2-1
v_gene: TRBV16
d_gene: TRBD2
CDR3nt: TGTGCCAGCAGCCTCATAGCGGGAGGGAGGCATGAGCAGTTCTTC
CDR3aa: CASSLIAGGRHEQFF

abundance: once
j_gene: TRBJ2-7
v_gene: TRBV3-1
d_gene: TRBD1
CDR3nt: TGTGCCAGCTGCAAAATCTGGACAGGGGCCTACGAGCAGTACTTC
CDR3aa: CASCKIWTGAYEQYF

abundance: many
j_gene: TRBJ2-2
v_gene: TRBV29-1
d_gene: -
CDR3nt: TGCAGCGTCGAGGGTTGGGCTTCCAGGGGGGACACCGGGGAGCTGTTTTTT
CDR3aa: CSVEGWASRGDTGELFF

abundance: few
j_gene: TRBJ2-2
v_gene: TRBV12-3/TRBV12-4
d_gene: TRBD1
CDR3nt: TGTGCCAGCAGTTTCCGTCCCGGGACAGGGATCGGGGAGCTGTTTTTT
CDR3aa: CASSFRPGTGIGELFF

abundance: many
j_gene: TRBJ2-3
v_gene: TRBV20-1
d_gene: TRBD1
CDR3nt: TGCAGTGCCTCTTCGGGACAGGGGGCCGCAGATACGCAGTATTTT
CDR3aa: CSASSGQGAADTQYF

abundance: -
j_gene: TRBJ2-5
v_gene: TRBV5-1
d_gene: TRBD2
CDR3nt: TGCGCCAGCAGCCAAAGACTAGCGGGGTCGGAAGAGACCCAGTACTTC
CDR3aa: CASSQRLAGSEETQYF

abundance: -
j_gene: TRBJ1-1
v_gene: TRBV5-5
d_gene: TRBD1
CDR3nt: TGTGCCAGCACCCCGCGGGGACAGGGATACACTGAAGCTTTCTTT
CDR3aa: CASTPRGQGYTEAFF

abundance: few
j_gene: TRBJ1-1
v_gene: TRBV5-1
d_gene: -
CDR3nt: TGCGCCAGCAGGTCAGGGTTTGACGCTGAAGCTTTCTTT
CDR3aa: CASRSGFDAEAFF